A single sample gave rise to the 2 T cell receptor beta chains below, sequenced in a study of shared clonotypes between healthy human individuals. Only in-frame clones appear in the TCRdb table, and some are missing; sequencing was by immunoSEQ multiplex PCR. Altogether 2.3 million or so clones are present, approximately 93% being singletons, with the ten largest covering under 0.45%. The sequenced material came from naive CD4+ T cells from PBMCs. This sample's subset: CD45RA+ positively selected. Receptors were obtained from a man in his late teens or twenties in good health. Some clones in this sample may be carry-over from other donors' samples.

The chain is built from TRBV7-3 and TRBJ1-1; D is ambiguous. Germline V gene data show CDR1 as SGHTA and CDR2 as FQGTGA. There are 15 residues in the CDR3. Trimming stripped 5 bases from V and 1 base from J, with 14 bases between. CDR3 in amino acids: CASSPSRDQNTEAFF. In DNA form, the CDR3 reads TGTGCCAGCAGCCCGAGCCGGGATCAGAACACTGAAGCTTTCTTT.

The V call is TRBV29-1, the J call TRBJ1-1; TRBD1 matches at 8 bases. After removal of 0 bases from V and 5 bases from J, the junction contained 14 bases not matched to a gene. This CDR3 is 17 amino acids long. CDR1 and CDR2 from the germline V gene are SQVTM and ANQGSEA. As DNA, the CDR3 is TGCAGCGTTGAAGATTCGGTGCGGCACAGGGGGAGGACTGAAGCTTTCTTT. Translation gives CSVEDSVRHRGRTEAFF.